The 9 T cell receptor beta chains given below trace back to one sample, sequenced in a study of blood T cell repertoires in COVID-19. TCRdb's table, derived via immunoSEQ multiplex PCR, lists solely in-frame clones and lacks some. The data show about 34,000 clones, with 90% seen just once and under 25% held by the top ten. Sequencing used peripheral blood. The receptors come from a man older than 75 with acute or convalescent COVID-19.

The genes are TRBV5-1 and TRBJ2-5, with 8 positions matching TRBD1. This CDR3 has 14 amino acids. The junction had 3 bases not matched to a gene; V was cut back by 4 bases and J by 1 base. The germline V gene has CDR1 SGHRS and CDR2 YFSETQ. The CDR3 loop reads CASSRGQGQETQYF. Written as DNA, the CDR3 is TGCGCCAGCAGCCGAGGACAGGGCCAAGAGACCCAGTACTTC.

The rearrangement uses TRBV10-3 and TRBJ1-1; D possibly corresponds to TRBD1 (5 bases). This CDR3 spans 14 amino acids. The germline CDR1 and CDR2 sequences are ENHRY and SYGVKD. V was clipped by 4 bases and J by 7 bases, with 16 bases between them. In DNA form, the CDR3 reads TGTGCCATCAGTGGTGGGGGAGGTAGCGGTGAAGCTTTCTTT. Translating it yields CAISGGGGSGEAFF.

This clone was detected only once. The chain couples TRBV28 to TRBJ2-2; D gene uncertain. Trimming left V 10 bases short and J 1 base short, with 13 bases between. CDR1 and CDR2 (germline): MDHEN, SYDVKM. The CDR3 has 14 amino acids. The CDR3 region is CAILKAVNTGELFF. The DNA for the CDR3 is TGTGCCATCCTTAAGGCGGTGAACACCGGGGAGCTGTTTTTT.

The chain uses TRBV7-3 and TRBJ2-1; perhaps TRBD2 as D (5 bases). The V and J ends lost 5 bases and 5 bases respectively, with 19 bases between them. CDR3 length equals 16 residues. Germline CDR1 is SGHTA and CDR2 is FQGTGA. The CDR3 loop reads CASSPYREFGNNEQFF. The CDR3 DNA follows: TGTGCCAGCAGCCCGTATAGGGAGTTTGGCAACAATGAGCAGTTCTTC. The entire variable domain, with the rest obtained from reference TRBV7-3 and TRBJ2-1, is as follows: GAGVSQTPSNKVTEKGKYVELRCDPISGHTALYWYRQSLGQGPEFLIYFQGTGAADDSGLPNDRFFAVRPEGSVSTLKIQRTERGDSAVYLCASSPYREFGNNEQFFGPGTRLTVL.

This chain uses TRBV29-1 with TRBJ2-7, with D perhaps TRBD1 (6 bases). The CDR3 loop spans 14 amino acids. With 4 bases removed from V and 7 bases from J, the gap between germline ends came to 20 bases. Germline values: CDR1 SQVTM, CDR2 ANQGSEA. The CDR3 DNA is TGCAGCGTTGGGAACAGGGCCCGGCGGCTGGAGCAGTACTTC. The encoded protein is CSVGNRARRLEQYF.

The chain employs TRBV10-2 and TRBJ1-4; D perhaps matches TRBD1 (5 bases). CDR1 is WSHSY and CDR2 is SAAADI in the germline V gene. V gave up 3 bases and J gave up 6 bases, with 14 bases separating them. The CDR3 consists of 15 residues. CDR3 sequence reads: CASSDPGLVDEKLFF. The CDR3 region has the DNA TGCGCCAGCAGTGACCCGGGACTCGTGGATGAAAAACTGTTTTTT.

The chain employs TRBV2 and TRBJ1-6; D uncertain. V dropped 7 bases and J dropped 4 bases, with 5 bases sitting between them. The length of the CDR3 is 12 residues. Germline assignment: CDR1 SNHLY and CDR2 FYNNEI. The CDR3 reads CASNRYNSPLHF. The CDR3 nucleotides read TGTGCCAGCAATCGGTATAATTCACCCCTCCACTTT.

V gene TRBV7-9 combines with J gene TRBJ2-5; 7 bases line up with TRBD1. CDR3 length: 15 amino acids. Germline assignment: CDR1 SEHNR and CDR2 FQNEAQ (reference sequence). V gave up 2 bases and J gave up 5 bases; unmatched junction bases: 8. CDR3 DNA: TGTGCCAGCAGCTTATGGGACAGCCCGAGGGAGACCCAGTACTTC. Amino acids: CASSLWDSPRETQYF.

The chain links TRBV2 to TRBJ2-2; tentatively, D is TRBD1 (7 bases). Between the trimmed V and J ends, which lost 10 bases and 4 bases, there was a span of 19 bases. Germline V gene sequence: CDR1 SNHLY, CDR2 FYNNEI. The CDR3 runs 15 residues. The CDR3 region is CATRGGGGRTGELFF. Written as DNA, the CDR3 is TGTGCCACCCGTGGTGGAGGGGGCCGCACCGGGGAGCTGTTTTTT.